A selection of T cell receptor beta chains follows, all from one sample in a study of technical replicates of blood from several donors. Clones were sequenced by immunoSEQ multiplex PCR, and TCRdb holds only the in-frame ones, with some missing. The repertoire holds some 30,000 clones, with more than 80% as singletons. The specimen sequenced was PBMCs. Every receptor here comes from a human donor in good health. Some clones in this sample may be carry-over from other donors' samples. Each CDR3 is given with its conserved first and last residue. Fields, in order: J gene, V gene, CDR3 protein.

TRBJ2-7,TRBV5-6,CASSLQRGYSYEQYF
TRBJ2-7,TRBV6-1,CASSRGAFDEQYF
TRBJ1-5,TRBV5-1,CASSRGGDRDGSNQPQHF
TRBJ1-4,TRBV5-4,CASSTSGGARRDEKLFF
TRBJ2-2,TRBV4-2,CASSQGGTSLGELFF
TRBJ1-6,TRBV30,CAWSSGVSSYNSPLHF
TRBJ2-7,TRBV7-9,CASSVLAGVEPYEQYF
TRBJ2-2,TRBV5-6,CASSLAVQAGTGELFF
TRBJ1-2,TRBV6-6,CASSPYYGYTF
TRBJ2-2,TRBV4-2,CASSGRGTAGELFF
TRBJ2-3,TRBV11-3,CASSSRDSQDTQYF
TRBJ1-3,TRBV2,CASSGPPSGNTIYF
TRBJ2-1,TRBV27,CASSLSTGDHNEQFF
TRBJ2-3,TRBV11-1,CASSGDRVGTDTQYF
TRBJ2-3,TRBV7-9,CASSLEPIWDTQYF
TRBJ1-4,TRBV7-9,CASSLANRQGHEKLFF
TRBJ2-3,TRBV5-1,CASSLVPSGASTDTQYF
TRBJ1-1,TRBV5-1,CASSLTPENTEAFF
TRBJ1-2,TRBV5-4,CASSISIEYGYTF
TRBJ1-6,TRBV19,CASRTGEGVNSPLHF
TRBJ2-1,TRBV9,CASSISAGVRYNEQFF
TRBJ1-2,TRBV5-4,CASSLGGQGSYGYTF
TRBJ1-1,TRBV6-6,CASSQKQGTEAFF
TRBJ2-6,TRBV21-1,CASSYGREIPSGANVLTF
TRBJ1-1,TRBV19,CASSRTGVGYTEAFF
TRBJ1-6,TRBV4-3,CASSQDREGTGNSPLHF
TRBJ2-2,TRBV6-5,CASSPGPGNTGELFF
TRBJ1-1,TRBV7-3,CASSQGGVNTEAFF
TRBJ1-1,TRBV28,CASCDNTEAFF
TRBJ1-4,TRBV30,CAWSIGQGANNEKLFF
TRBJ2-7,TRBV11-2,CASSSGSQGAPYEQYF
TRBJ2-1,TRBV29-1,CSVGTSGVLSGEQFF
TRBJ2-7,TRBV11-1,CASSTHLAGVNEQYF
TRBJ1-1,TRBV5-6,CASSLTGGTEAFF
TRBJ2-3,TRBV13,CASSLRLAADTQYF
TRBJ2-2,TRBV6-1,CATSVGQGLAGELFF
TRBJ2-2,TRBV19,CASSGSSNTGELFF
TRBJ1-6,TRBV6-5,CASSYGWTENSPLHF
TRBJ1-3,TRBV7-9,CASSLAQRGTGNTIYF
TRBJ2-5,TRBV14,CASSQDAGGGPQETQYF
TRBJ2-1,TRBV11-3,CASSPGYNEQFF
TRBJ1-6,TRBV5-1,CASSSAIGGTGVHF
TRBJ1-2,TRBV6-1,CASSEPSVYGYTF
TRBJ2-7,TRBV5-1,CASSLVQGRLSYEQYF
TRBJ2-5,TRBV2,CASKRYREGETQYF
TRBJ2-7,TRBV6-5,CASSLGGGNYEQYF
TRBJ1-4,TRBV5-1,CASSLEQANEKLFF
TRBJ2-7,TRBV7-6,CASSLVSGSPYEQYF
TRBJ1-2,TRBV30,CAWSSLWTGKDYGYTF
TRBJ2-1,TRBV5-1,CASRKDRVYNEQFF
TRBJ2-7,TRBV7-9,CASSLHLGLSPTGEQYF
TRBJ2-7,TRBV2,CASSAFEQYF
TRBJ1-1,TRBV7-9,CASSLMEGRNTEAFF
TRBJ2-5,TRBV29-1,CSAPRTGTSGTQYF
TRBJ2-6,TRBV4-2,CASSQEWTSSGANVLTF
TRBJ1-2,TRBV9,CASSPRTGGGYGYTF
TRBJ2-2,TRBV4-2,CASSQEVASSGELFF
TRBJ2-3,TRBV13,CASSPLVGLAESTDTQYF